This T cell receptor beta chain came from a study of technical replicates of blood from a handful of donors (dated by TCRdb to about 2017). Concerning this clone: This clone's antigen is unknown. No base-level quality is on record; no much larger clone is a single base apart.

CDR1 and CDR2, looked up from the germline V gene, are MNHEY and SVGAGI. CDR3 length: 13 amino acids, cysteine to phenylalanine. The CDR3 DNA has 39 bases and is translated from base 1. Relative to germline, V is 6 bases shorter and J is 1 base shorter, with 6 bases between their ends. Libraries came from the immunoSEQ multiplex PCR assay. As stored in TCRdb, this immuneACCESS dataset retains in-frame rearrangements with V and J assigned. A fraction of the clones does not appear; measured against another copy, unresolved V genes explain less than half of the discrepancy, and the remainder lacks a known reason. This sample holds about 97,000 clones; roughly 94% were observed only once. The ten largest clones take up around 0.33% of the sample.

The rearrangement combines TRBV6-5 with TRBJ2-2, and TRBD1 may be the D gene, going by 5 matching bases. This TCR came from a human donor in good health. Sequencing was performed on T cells isolated from PBMCs. The CDR3 corresponds to CASSGQNTGELFF. The sequenced DNA: TGTGCCAGCAGCGGACAGAACACCGGGGAGCTGTTTTTT.